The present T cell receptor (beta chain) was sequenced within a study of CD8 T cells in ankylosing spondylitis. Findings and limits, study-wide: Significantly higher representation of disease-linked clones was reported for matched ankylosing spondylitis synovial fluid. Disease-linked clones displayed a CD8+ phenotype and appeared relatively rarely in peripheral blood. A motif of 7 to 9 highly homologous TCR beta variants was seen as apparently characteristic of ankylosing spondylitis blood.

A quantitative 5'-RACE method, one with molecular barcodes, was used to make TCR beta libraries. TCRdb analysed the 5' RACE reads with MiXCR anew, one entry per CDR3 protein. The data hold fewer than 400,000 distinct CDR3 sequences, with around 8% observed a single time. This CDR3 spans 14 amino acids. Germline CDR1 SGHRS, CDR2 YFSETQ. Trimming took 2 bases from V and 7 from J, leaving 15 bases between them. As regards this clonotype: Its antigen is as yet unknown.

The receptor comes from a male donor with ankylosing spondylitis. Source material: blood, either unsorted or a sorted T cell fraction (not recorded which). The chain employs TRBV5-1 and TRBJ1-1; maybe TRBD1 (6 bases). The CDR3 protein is CASSFNTGQSEAFF. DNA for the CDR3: TGCGCCAGCAGCTTTAACACCGGACAGAGTGAAGCTTTCTTT.